The T cell receptor (beta chain) described here comes from a study of a mutant IDH1 vaccine in newly diagnosed glioma. The wider study: The V12 visit happened in week 35, and the V13 visit happened in week 47.

Study-level findings and limits: Pseudoprogression showed no apparent link to changes in top peripheral T cell clonotypes.

This CDR3 comprises 16 residues. The germline gives CDR1 LNHDA, CDR2 SQIVND (reference sequence). The V end lost 5 bases, the J end lost 0 bases, and 13 bases lay between the germline ends. Time point given: week 35, safety follow-up. Topical imiquimod was applied with each vaccine dose, which held 300 ug of mutant IDH1 20-mer peptide. A word on this clone: Antigen unknown.

Profiling relied on immunoSEQ multiplex PCR, and the TCRdb table lists in-frame clones only, not all of them. The top ten hold over 3.5% of the sample, which has tens of thousands of clones, 74% seen once. This receptor was identified in a man aged 50-59 years with glioma. This material consisted of PBMCs, taken from a glioma patient whose treatment included an IDH1 peptide vaccine. The chain has TRBV19 and TRBJ1-4, with D unresolved. CDR3 DNA sequence: TGTGCCAGTAGTCCTCAGCGGATTGCAACTAATGAAAAACTGTTTTTT. Translation: CASSPQRIATNEKLFF. Filled out from reference TRBV19 and TRBJ1-4, the complete variable domain reads DGGITQSPKYLFRKEGQNVTLSCEQNLNHDAMYWYRQDPGQGLRLIYYSQIVNDFQKGDIAEGYSVSREKKESFPLTVTSAQKNPTAFYLCASSPQRIATNEKLFFGSGTQLSVL.